The present entry profiles one T cell receptor beta chain with its context. Its antigen remains unidentified. The data were taken from a study of T cell responses to AZD1222 COVID-19 vaccine. The wider study: Investigators merged groups given second doses at roughly 4 or roughly 12 weeks. General study results and limits: Baseline serology detected seropositivity in only a handful of AZD1222 recipients. Donors were mostly white British, more females; clonal diversity possibly underestimated. CD4 TCRs covered the whole spike, strongest at regions 160-218 and 743-854.

The CDR3 totals 16 residues. Germline V gene data show CDR1 as SGHAT and CDR2 as FQNNGV. V was clipped by 2 bases and J by 9 bases, with 17 bases between them. Measured with immunoSEQ multiplex PCR; TCRdb has only the in-frame clones, and not every one. The sample carries about 120,000 clones, roughly 90% recorded once. The TCR comes from an adult in good health. The material was peripheral blood, obtained on day 0 of AZD1222 vaccination. This chain connects TRBV11-2 to TRBJ1-6, with D perhaps TRBD1 (6 bases). The CDR3 sequence: CASSLLRGARGSPLHF. CDR3 sequence (DNA): TGTGCCAGCAGCTTATTGCGGGGGGCACGGGGTTCACCCCTCCACTTT.